One T cell receptor (beta chain) is described in this entry. No antigen is known for it. J was trimmed by 0 bases and V by 10 bases; bases with no gene match: 8. CDR1 and CDR2 (germline): MDHEN, SYDVKM. The CDR3 sequence is 14 residues long. The sample is drawn from a study of OX40 agonist ivuxolimab in advanced cancers. The study's findings and limits: Nonresponders included some who also had low normalized T-cell clonal expansion.

Data came from immunoSEQ multiplex PCR; TCRdb stores just in-frame clones and leaves some out. The sample has over 65,000 clones, about 84% seen once. This chain uses TRBV28 with TRBJ1-2; 7 positions match TRBD1. The receptor was derived from an adult with an advanced solid tumor such as melanoma, head and neck, liver or kidney cancer. This specimen consisted of CD4+ or CD8+ T cells sorted from blood, obtained in a trial of the OX40 agonist ivuxolimab. CDR3 loop: CATSSGGANYGYTF. CDR3 DNA: TGTGCCACCTCATCAGGGGGAGCTAACTATGGCTACACCTTC.